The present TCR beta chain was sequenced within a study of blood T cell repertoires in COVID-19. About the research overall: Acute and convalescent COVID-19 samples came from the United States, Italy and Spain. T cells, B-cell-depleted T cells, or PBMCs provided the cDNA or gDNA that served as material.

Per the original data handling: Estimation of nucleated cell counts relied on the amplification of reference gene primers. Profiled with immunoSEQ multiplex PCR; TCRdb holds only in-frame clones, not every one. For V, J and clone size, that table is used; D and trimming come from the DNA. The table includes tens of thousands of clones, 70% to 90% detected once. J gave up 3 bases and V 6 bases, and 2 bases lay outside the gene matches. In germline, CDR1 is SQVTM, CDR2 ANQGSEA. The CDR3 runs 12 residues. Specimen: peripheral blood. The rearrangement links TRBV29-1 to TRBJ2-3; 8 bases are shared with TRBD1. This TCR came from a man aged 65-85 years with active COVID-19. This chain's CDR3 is CSVDRGTDTQYF. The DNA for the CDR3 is TGCAGCGTCGACAGGGGAACAGATACGCAGTATTTT.